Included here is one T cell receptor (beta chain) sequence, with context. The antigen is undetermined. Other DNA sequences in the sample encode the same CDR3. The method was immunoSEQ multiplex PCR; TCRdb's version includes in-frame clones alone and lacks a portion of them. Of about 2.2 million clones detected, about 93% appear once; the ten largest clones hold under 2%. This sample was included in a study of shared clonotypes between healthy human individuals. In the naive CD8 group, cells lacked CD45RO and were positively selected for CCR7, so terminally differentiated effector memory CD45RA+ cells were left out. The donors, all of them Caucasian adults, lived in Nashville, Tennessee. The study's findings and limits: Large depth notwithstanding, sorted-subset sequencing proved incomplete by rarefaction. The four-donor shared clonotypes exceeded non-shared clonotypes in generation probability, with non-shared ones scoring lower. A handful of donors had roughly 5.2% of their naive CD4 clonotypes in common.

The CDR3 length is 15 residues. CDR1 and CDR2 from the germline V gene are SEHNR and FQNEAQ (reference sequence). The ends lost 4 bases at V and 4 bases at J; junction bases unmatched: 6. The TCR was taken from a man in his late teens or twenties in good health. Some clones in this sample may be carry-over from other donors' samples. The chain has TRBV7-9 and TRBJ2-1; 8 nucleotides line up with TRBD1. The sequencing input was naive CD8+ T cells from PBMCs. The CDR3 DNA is TGTGCCAGCAGCTCACGACAGGGGAGTTACAATGAGCAGTTCTTC. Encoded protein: CASSSRQGSYNEQFF.